Below are 2 T cell receptor beta chains sequenced from a single sample in a study of T cells after yellow fever vaccination. TCRdb re-analysed the 5' RACE reads in MiXCR, keeping a single row per CDR3 protein. Seen here are around 70,000 distinct CDR3 sequences, roughly 6.9% observed once, and the top ten hold roughly 33%. The sample here was CD8+ T cells sorted from PBMCs, taken more than 4 days after the first yellow fever vaccination. These receptors originate from a man in his late teens or twenties who received the YFV17D yellow fever vaccine.

This rearrangement joins TRBV7-9 to TRBJ2-7, with no clear D. CDR1 and CDR2 from the germline V gene are SEHNR and FQNEAQ (reference sequence). The CDR3 is made up of 13 amino acids. Trimming took off 1 base at V and 4 bases at J, with 8 bases between the two ends. The CDR3 here is CASSLGSRYEQYV. The CDR3 DNA reads TGTGCCAGCAGCTTAGGCAGTAGGTACGAGCAGTACGTC.

The rearrangement links TRBV10-3 to TRBJ2-1; 8 nucleotides match TRBD2. Germline loops: CDR1 ENHRY, CDR2 SYGVKD. V shed 0 bases and J 7 bases; nucleotides not matched to a gene: 8. The CDR3 is 16 amino acids. The CDR3 reads CAISESWGGGPNEQFF. Here the CDR3 DNA reads TGTGCCATCAGTGAGTCGTGGGGCGGGGGGCCTAATGAGCAGTTCTTC.